This T cell receptor (beta chain) was observed in a study of T-cell reconstitution after alpha-beta-depleted transplantation in children listed by TCRdb under 2016. Regarding the study in general: T-cell immune reconstitution after TCRalphabeta/CD19-depleted allogeneic hematopoietic cell transplantation in children was quantitatively tracked in the study by means of TCR repertoire profiling. Broad study findings and their caveats: Over subsequent months, a decline in hyperexpanded clone frequencies was noted, and after one year, T-cell counts and TCRbeta diversity were mostly ascribed to newly produced T cells. About two months after transplant, the apparently early recovery of alphabetaT-cell counts reportedly depended on just several hundred clones that had expanded rapidly and came from non-depleted graft cells. In some patients, the high TCRbeta diversity seen at day 60 was put down to recipient T cells and intrathymic progenitors that had survived conditioning.

Ten or more counts support this clonotype. Its antigen is currently not known. Base-call qualities are not available, and no considerably larger clone is one nucleotide away. The intended sense of this specimen's treatment or condition label: allogeneic hematopoietic cell transplantation with graft depleted of TCRalphabeta T cells and CD19 B cells. TCRalphabeta/CD19-depleted allogeneic hematopoietic cell grafts were given to the transplant recipients, all of whom were children. Sequences SGHRS (CDR1) and YFSETQ (CDR2) are obtained from the germline V gene. Reading from cysteine to phenylalanine, the CDR3 counts 15 amino acids. Only CDR3 DNA is held: 45 bases, read in frame from base 1. Trimming costs V 4 bases and J 2 bases, and their ends lie 13 bases apart. Receptor amplification or capture employed PCR. Sequenced using an Illumina HiSeq 2500. TCR library preparation used molecular barcoding, with unique molecular identifiers applied to normalize quantification of the TCRbeta repertoire. TCRdb passed the public sequencing reads through fastp at Q25 and MiXCR, retaining productive beta sequences. Identical CDR3 proteins give one entry, which carries the most common genes and DNA. Here the sample has about 120,000 distinct CDR3 sequences; about a tenth occur a single time. 30% to 35% of the sample lies in the top ten.

The sequence derives from a boy aged 2-9 years with acute lymphoblastic leukemia, due to receive a stem cell transplant. The V and J genes are TRBV5-1 and TRBJ2-1; a tentative D match to TRBD2 spans 7 bases. The sample was PBMCs, taken before TCRalphabeta/CD19-depleted stem cell transplant. The DNA sequence is as follows: TGCGCCAGCAGCCAAAACGGGGGGCCCTACAATGAGCAGTTCTTC. Protein translation: CASSQNGGPYNEQFF.